This T cell receptor beta chain was documented in a study of blood T cell repertoires in COVID-19. Participants, about 18 to 90 years old, spanned about 26 US areas. Grouping used clinical history reported by participants in a survey and questionnaire. Recovered status in Cohort 3 required two negative PCRs, clearance, or symptom resolution. Trimming stripped 5 bases from V and 1 base from J, with 17 bases between. This CDR3 is 16 amino acids long. CDR1 LNHDA and CDR2 SQIVND come from the germline V gene (reference sequence). This clone has only one observation. Generated by immunoSEQ multiplex PCR, the TCRdb table keeps only in-frame clones and is missing some. The sample lists a few hundred thousand clones, roughly four fifths seen once, with roughly 3.1% in the top ten.

This receptor was obtained from a man aged 50 or older who had recovered from COVID-19. The rearrangement joins TRBV19 to TRBJ2-5; possibly TRBD2 for D (6 bases). The specimen was PBMCs or T cells enriched from blood (not recorded which). The CDR3 DNA is TGTGCCAGTAGTTCCCCACAGCGGGCCTCCCAAGAGACCCAGTACTTC. Amino acid sequence: CASSSPQRASQETQYF. Full variable domain (missing parts from reference TRBV19 and TRBJ2-5): DGGITQSPKYLFRKEGQNVTLSCEQNLNHDAMYWYRQDPGQGLRLIYYSQIVNDFQKGDIAEGYSVSREKKESFPLTVTSAQKNPTAFYLCASSSPQRASQETQYFGPGTRLLVL.